Many counts were recorded for the clone carrying this TCR beta chain. This CDR3 has 13 amino acids. Trimming shortened V by 0 bases and J by 3 bases, and 6 bases separated the two germline ends. This entry belongs to a study of T-cell reconstitution after alpha-beta-depleted transplantation in children. It was with unique molecular identifiers that the TCRbeta library was prepared. In TCRdb, the PCR reads were re-called with MiXCR into one record per CDR3 protein. The data contain 100,000 or so distinct CDR3 sequences, roughly 6% of them singletons. The source material was PBMCs, mostly from graft donor cells, sampled 60 days after TCRalphabeta/CD19-depleted stem cell transplant. The chain carries TRBV12-3 or TRBV12-4 and TRBJ2-7; D remains unclear. This receptor was obtained from a female patient under 10 years old who had a stem cell transplant for Fanconi anemia, so the T cells may come from the graft donor. CDR3 sequence (DNA): TGTGCCAGCAGTTTAGCGGGATTCTACGAGCAGTACTTC. Its translation: CASSLAGFYEQYF.